The 13 T cell receptor beta chains in this list originate from one sample, sequenced in a study of OX40 agonist ivuxolimab in advanced cancers. Data came from immunoSEQ multiplex PCR; TCRdb stores just in-frame clones and leaves some out. The table includes 80,000 to 100,000 clones, roughly 95% detected once. Sequences were derived from CD4+ or CD8+ T cells sorted from blood, sampled in a trial of the OX40 agonist ivuxolimab. These receptors were taken from an adult with an advanced solid tumor such as melanoma, head and neck, liver or kidney cancer.

With respect to this clone: The sample holds other DNA sequences that translate to the same CDR3. The J gene is TRBJ2-7, the V gene TRBV12-5; D not certain. CDR3 size: 12 residues. The V end was cut by 2 bases, the J end by 3 bases, with 5 bases between. CDR1 and CDR2 (germline): LGHNT, FRNRAP. CDR3 nucleotide sequence: TGTGCTAGTGGTTTGTCTAGCTACGAGCAGTACTTC. Its protein product is CASGLSSYEQYF.

The chain links TRBV10-3 to TRBJ1-3, with TRBD1 matching 10 bases. Looked up from germline, CDR1 is ENHRY and CDR2 is SYGVKD. The CDR3 covers 16 residues. J gave up 4 bases and V 8 bases, and 11 bases lay outside the gene matches. CDR3 DNA sequence: TGTGCCATCGGGGGGAGACAGGGGGCGAACGGAAACACCATATATTTT. This translates into CAIGGRQGANGNTIYF.

CDR3 nucleotide sequence: TGTGCCAGCAGCCAGGGGGGGGGCCGCTACGAGCAGTACTTC. Its translation is CASSQGGGRYEQYF. V is TRBV7-2 and J is TRBJ2-7; the D gene could be TRBD1 or TRBD2 (7 bases each). Per germline, CDR1 SGHTA and CDR2 FQGNSA. The germline V and J ends were trimmed by 5 bases and 3 bases, with 14 bases remaining between them. This CDR3 has 14 amino acids.

The chain uses TRBV19 and TRBJ1-2; possibly TRBD1 for D (5 bases). Deletions cut 5 bases from V and 4 bases from J, with 20 bases between. Germline CDR1 is LNHDA and CDR2 is SQIVND (reference sequence). This CDR3 is 16 amino acids long. DNA for the CDR3: TGTGCCAGTAGTCCCTTAGGGGCAGGGACTATCTATGGCTACACCTTC. This sequence encodes CASSPLGAGTIYGYTF.

The chain carries TRBV29-1 and TRBJ2-7; D remains unclear. V was shortened by 2 bases and J by 6 bases, with 11 bases between the two germline ends. The CDR3 is 12 amino acids. CDR1 is SQVTM, CDR2 ANQGSEA, per germline. CDR3: CSVEPCGPEQYF. CDR3 nucleotides: TGCAGCGTTGAACCTTGTGGGCCCGAGCAGTACTTC.

V and J are TRBV7-9 and TRBJ1-2, with 9 bases identical to TRBD1. Germline CDR1 reads SEHNR; CDR2 reads FQNEAQ (reference sequence). This CDR3 has 17 amino acids. The J segment lost 4 bases and the V segment lost 4 bases, leaving 13 bases of the junction unmatched. CDR3 in DNA: TGTGCCAGCAGCTCATCCAGGTCGGGACAGGGTAGCTATGGCTACACCTTC. Translation gives CASSSSRSGQGSYGYTF.

The gene calls are TRBV29-1 and TRBJ2-7, with 10 nucleotides matching TRBD1. CDR3 length: 14 amino acids. CDR1 SQVTM and CDR2 ANQGSEA come from the germline V gene. J gave up 3 bases and V 2 bases, and 4 bases lay outside the gene matches. The CDR3 DNA reads TGCAGCGTTGAAAAGGGGACAGGGGACTACGAGCAGTACTTC. This sequence encodes CSVEKGTGDYEQYF.

The V and J genes are TRBV19 and TRBJ2-5; 7 positions match TRBD1. V trimming: 2 bases; J trimming: 5 bases; junction bases outside the gene matches: 14. The CDR3 totals 17 residues. Germline CDR1 and CDR2: LNHDA and SQIVND (reference sequence). CDR3 in amino acids: CASSITRQGPWGETQYF. In DNA form, the CDR3 reads TGTGCCAGTAGTATAACCCGACAGGGCCCCTGGGGGGAGACCCAGTACTTC.

This clone was observed a handful of times. The V and J genes are TRBV6-1 and TRBJ1-4; the D is unclear. V lost 7 bases to trimming and J lost 8 bases, with 14 bases between them. The CDR3 has 13 amino acids. CDR1 is MNHNS, CDR2 SASEGT, per germline. The CDR3 sequence is CASIPTRGEKLFF. DNA for the CDR3: TGTGCCAGCATCCCGACCCGTGGGGAAAAACTGTTTTTT.

This chain links TRBV18 with TRBJ2-5; possibly TRBD1 for D (5 bases). V was clipped by 5 bases and J by 1 base, with 14 bases between them. This CDR3 has 15 residues. Per germline, CDR1 KGHSH and CDR2 LQKENI. Written as DNA, the CDR3 is TGTGCCAGCTCATCACAGACCGACAGCCAAGAGACCCAGTACTTC. This encodes CASSSQTDSQETQYF.

The count of this clone is one. The rearrangement links TRBV7-2 to TRBJ2-4; the D gene is possibly TRBD2 (6 bases). Between the trimmed V and J ends, which lost 6 bases and 10 bases, there was a span of 22 bases. Germline V gene data show CDR1 as SGHTA and CDR2 as FQGNSA. This CDR3 spans 15 amino acids. The CDR3 loop is CASRSGSGGATIQYF. CDR3 in DNA: TGTGCCAGCAGATCGGGTAGCGGAGGGGCCACTATTCAGTACTTC.

The chain combines TRBV18 with TRBJ2-6; D is unclear. Trimming shortened V by 3 bases and J by 0 bases, and 9 bases separated the two germline ends. CDR1 is KGHSH and CDR2 is LQKENI in the germline V gene. There are 16 residues in the CDR3. The CDR3 is CASSPGPGSGANVLTF. For the CDR3, the DNA is TGTGCCAGCTCACCGGGCCCGGGCTCTGGGGCCAACGTCCTGACTTTC.

This clone was recorded once. The genes are TRBV2 and TRBJ1-5; no reliable D call. CDR1 is SNHLY, CDR2 FYNNEI, per germline. This CDR3 is built from 14 residues. Trimming removed 6 bases at V and 5 bases at J, with 14 bases between. In DNA, the CDR3 is TGTGCCAGCAGCCAAGGACGGGATTATCAGCCCCAGCATTTT. Translation gives CASSQGRDYQPQHF. Using reference TRBV2 and TRBJ1-5 for the parts outside the CDR3, the full variable domain is EPEVTQTPSHQVTQMGQEVILRCVPISNHLYFYWYRQILGQKVEFLVSFYNNEISEKSEIFDDQFSVERPDGSNFTLKIRSTKLEDSAMYFCASSQGRDYQPQHFGDGTRLSIL.